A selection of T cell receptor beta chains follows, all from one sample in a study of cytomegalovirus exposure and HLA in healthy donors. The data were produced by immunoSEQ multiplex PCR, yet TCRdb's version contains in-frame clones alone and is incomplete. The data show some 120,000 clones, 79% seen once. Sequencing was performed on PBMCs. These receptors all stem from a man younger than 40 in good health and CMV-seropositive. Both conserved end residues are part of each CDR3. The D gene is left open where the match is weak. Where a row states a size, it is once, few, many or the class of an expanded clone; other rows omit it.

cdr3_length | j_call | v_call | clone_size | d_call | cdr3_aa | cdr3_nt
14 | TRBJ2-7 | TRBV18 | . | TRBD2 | CASSPSGSHYEQYF | TGTGCCAGCTCCCCCAGCGGGAGTCACTACGAGCAGTACTTC
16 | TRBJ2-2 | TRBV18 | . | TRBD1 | CASSLGTGAGTGELFF | TGTGCCAGCTCACTCGGGACAGGGGCTGGCACCGGGGAGCTGTTTTTT
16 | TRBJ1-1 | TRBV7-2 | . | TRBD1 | CASSLQGAGAGTEAFF | TGTGCCAGCAGCTTACAGGGGGCCGGGGCGGGCACTGAAGCTTTCTTT
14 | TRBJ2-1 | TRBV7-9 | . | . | CASSYRSGYNEQFF | TGTGCCAGCAGCTACAGGTCAGGGTACAATGAGCAGTTCTTC
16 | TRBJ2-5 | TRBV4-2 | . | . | CASSQDRGAGQETQYF | TGTGCCAGCAGCCAAGATCGGGGGGCCGGACAAGAGACCCAGTACTTC
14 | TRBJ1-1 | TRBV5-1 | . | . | CASSFQQENTEAFF | TGCGCCAGCAGCTTTCAACAGGAGAACACTGAAGCTTTCTTT
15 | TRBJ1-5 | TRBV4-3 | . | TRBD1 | CASSQGTGSFQPQHF | TGCGCCAGCAGCCAGGGGACAGGGTCATTTCAGCCCCAGCATTTT
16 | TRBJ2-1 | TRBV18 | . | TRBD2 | CASSPWTSGSRNEQFF | TGTGCCAGCTCACCCTGGACTAGCGGGAGTCGAAATGAGCAGTTCTTC
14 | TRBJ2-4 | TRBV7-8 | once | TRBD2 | CASTLAGGADIQYF | TGTGCCAGCACGCTAGCGGGGGGGGCGGACATTCAGTACTTC
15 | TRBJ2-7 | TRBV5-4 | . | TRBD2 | CASSLTSAAPYEQYF | TGTGCCAGCAGTCTCACTAGCGCCGCCCCCTACGAGCAGTACTTC
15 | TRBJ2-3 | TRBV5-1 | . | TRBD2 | CASKLAPISTDTQYF | TGCGCCAGCAAACTAGCGCCGATAAGCACAGATACGCAGTATTTT
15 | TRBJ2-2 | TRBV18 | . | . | CASSPDGLNTGELFF | TGTGCCAGCTCACCAGACGGGTTGAACACCGGGGAGCTGTTTTTT
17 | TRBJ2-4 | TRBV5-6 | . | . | CASSRPVRVLAKNIQYF | TGTGCCAGCAGCCGCCCCGTGAGGGTTCTAGCCAAAAACATTCAGTACTTC
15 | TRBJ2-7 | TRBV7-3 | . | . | CASSPNGRRPYEQYF | TGTGCCAGCAGCCCCAACGGCAGGCGTCCCTACGAGCAGTACTTC
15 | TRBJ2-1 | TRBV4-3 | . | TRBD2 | CASSPRLADYNEQFF | TGCGCCAGCAGCCCCAGACTAGCGGACTACAATGAGCAGTTCTTC
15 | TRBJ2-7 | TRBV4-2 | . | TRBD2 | CASSPRGRGAYEQYF | TGTGCCAGCAGCCCCCGAGGGCGGGGGGCCTACGAGCAGTACTTC
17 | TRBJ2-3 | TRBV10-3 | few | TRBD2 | CAINTGTSGGPRDTQYF | TGTGCCATCAATACCGGGACTAGCGGGGGGCCCAGGGATACGCAGTATTTT
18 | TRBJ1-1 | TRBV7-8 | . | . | CASSFEAVPGLSLGVAFF | TGTGCCAGCAGCTTTGAGGCCGTTCCGGGACTTTCTTTAGGAGTGGCTTTCTTT
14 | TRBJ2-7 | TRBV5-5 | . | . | CASSLVSGSYEQYF | TGTGCCAGCAGCTTGGTTTCCGGCTCCTACGAGCAGTACTTC
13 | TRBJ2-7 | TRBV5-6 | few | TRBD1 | CASSSGGLRPQYF | TGTGCCAGCAGCTCAGGGGGCCTTCGTCCGCAGTACTTC
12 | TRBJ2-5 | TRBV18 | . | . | CASSPRRETQYF | TGTGCCAGCTCACCAAGGAGAGAGACCCAGTACTTC
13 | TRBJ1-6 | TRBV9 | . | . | CASSVSFNSPLHF | TGTGCCAGCAGCGTCTCCTTTAATTCACCCCTCCACTTT
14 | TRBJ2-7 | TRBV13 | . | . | CASSLRTATYEQYF | TGTGCCAGCAGCTTAAGGACAGCCACCTACGAGCAGTACTTC
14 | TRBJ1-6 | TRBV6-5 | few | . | CANSKQGNNSPLHF | TGTGCCAACTCGAAGCAGGGAAATAATTCACCCCTCCACTTT
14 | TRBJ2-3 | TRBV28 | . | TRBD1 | CASSSGGYTDTQYF | TGTGCCAGCAGTTCAGGGGGCTACACAGATACGCAGTATTTT
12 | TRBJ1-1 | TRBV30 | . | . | CAWSVLNTEAFF | TGTGCCTGGAGTGTGTTAAACACTGAAGCTTTCTTT
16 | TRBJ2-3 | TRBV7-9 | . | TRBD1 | CSSSFPGGHSTDTQYF | TGTTCCAGCAGCTTCCCAGGGGGCCATTCGACAGATACGCAGTATTTT
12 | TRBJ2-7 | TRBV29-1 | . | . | CSVEESTPEQYF | TGCAGCGTTGAAGAGTCAACTCCCGAGCAGTACTTC
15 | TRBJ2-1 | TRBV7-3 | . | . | CASSLLDRYYNEQFF | TGTGCCAGCAGCTTACTGGACAGATACTACAATGAGCAGTTCTTC
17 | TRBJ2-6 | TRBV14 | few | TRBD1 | CASSAGQGRSGANGLTF | TGTGCCAGCAGCGCGGGACAGGGAAGATCTGGGGCCAACGGCCTGACTTTC
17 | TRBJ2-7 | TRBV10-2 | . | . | CASSPIRGGISSYEQYF | TGCGCCAGCAGCCCTATCAGGGGCGGTATTAGCTCCTACGAGCAGTACTTC
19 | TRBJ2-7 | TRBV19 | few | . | CASSIGRVTATAIPYEQYF | TGTGCCAGTAGTATAGGAAGAGTGACAGCGACTGCCATACCCTACGAGCAGTACTTC
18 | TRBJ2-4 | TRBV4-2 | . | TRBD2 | CASSQDLRSGSGINSQYF | TGTGCCAGCAGCCAAGACCTTCGGAGCGGGAGTGGTATTAACAGTCAGTACTTC
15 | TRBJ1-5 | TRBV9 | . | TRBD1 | CASSATGDSNQPQHF | TGTGCCAGCAGCGCCACAGGGGACAGCAATCAGCCCCAGCATTTT
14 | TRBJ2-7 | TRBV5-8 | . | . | CASSLVGGTYEQYF | TGTGCCAGCAGCTTGGTCGGGGGAACCTACGAGCAGTACTTC
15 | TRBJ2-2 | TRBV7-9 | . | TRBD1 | CASRSWTGDGGELFF | TGTGCCAGCAGATCATGGACAGGGGACGGCGGGGAGCTGTTTTTT
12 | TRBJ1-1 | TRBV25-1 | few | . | CASTRENTEAFF | TGTGCCAGCACTAGAGAGAACACTGAAGCTTTCTTT
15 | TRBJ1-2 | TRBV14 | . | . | CARRRGGRAFYGYTF | TGTGCCAGGCGTAGGGGAGGGCGGGCTTTTTATGGCTACACCTTC
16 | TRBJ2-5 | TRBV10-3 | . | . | CAISDRVGAGAETQYF | TGTGCCATCAGTGATAGGGTGGGGGCTGGCGCTGAGACCCAGTACTTC
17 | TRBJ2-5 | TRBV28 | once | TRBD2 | CASSLRLRSGKEETQYF | TGTGCCAGCAGTTTAAGGCTCAGAAGCGGGAAAGAAGAGACCCAGTACTTC
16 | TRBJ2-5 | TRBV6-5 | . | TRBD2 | CASSYGAGGEQETQYF | TGTGCCAGCAGTTACGGGGCGGGGGGGGAACAAGAGACCCAGTACTTC
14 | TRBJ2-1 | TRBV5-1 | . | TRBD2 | CASSGDLGGNEQFF | TGCGCCAGCAGCGGGGACTTGGGGGGGAATGAGCAGTTCTTC
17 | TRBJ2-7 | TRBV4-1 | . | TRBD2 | CASSQDASGSSSYEQYF | TGCGCCAGCAGCCAAGATGCTAGCGGGAGTTCATCCTACGAGCAGTACTTC
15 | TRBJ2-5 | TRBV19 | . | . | CASSTWTGNQETQYF | TGTGCCAGTAGTACATGGACGGGGAATCAAGAGACCCAGTACTTC
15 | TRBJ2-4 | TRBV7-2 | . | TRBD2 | CASSLVVSGRNIQYF | TGTGCCAGCAGCTTAGTCGTTAGCGGGAGAAACATTCAGTACTTC
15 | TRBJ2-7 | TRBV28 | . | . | CASSLPGLLTYEQYF | TGTGCCAGCAGTCTTCCAGGACTCTTAACCTACGAGCAGTACTTC
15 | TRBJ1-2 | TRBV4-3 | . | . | CASSQDSRGQYGYTF | TGCGCCAGCAGCCAAGATTCCCGGGGACAATATGGCTACACCTTC
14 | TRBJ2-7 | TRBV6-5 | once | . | CASSLYPPPYEQYF | TGTGCCAGCAGCTTGTACCCCCCTCCCTACGAGCAGTACTTC
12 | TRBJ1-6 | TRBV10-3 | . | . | CAITGGNSPLHF | TGTGCCATCACTGGGGGCAATTCACCCCTCCACTTT
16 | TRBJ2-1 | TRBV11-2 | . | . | CASSLDDSSGYNEQFF | TGTGCCAGCAGCTTAGATGACAGTAGCGGCTACAATGAGCAGTTCTTC
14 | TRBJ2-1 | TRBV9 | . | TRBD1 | CASSVAAGGDEQFF | TGTGCCAGCAGCGTAGCCGCAGGGGGCGATGAGCAGTTCTTC
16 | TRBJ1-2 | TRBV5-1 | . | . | CASSPLTAEANYGYTF | TGCGCCAGCAGCCCTCTGACAGCCGAGGCTAACTATGGCTACACCTTC
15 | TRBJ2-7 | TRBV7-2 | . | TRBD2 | CASSLVASGGWEQYF | TGTGCCAGCAGCTTAGTTGCTAGCGGGGGGTGGGAGCAGTACTTC
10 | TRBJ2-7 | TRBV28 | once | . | CASSEDEQYF | TGTGCCAGCAGTGAGGACGAGCAGTACTTC
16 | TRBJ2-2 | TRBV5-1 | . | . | CASSLDLQGSTGELFF | TGCGCCAGCAGCTTGGATTTACAGGGAAGCACCGGGGAGCTGTTTTTT
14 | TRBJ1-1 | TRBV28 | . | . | CASSLSNRVTEAFF | TGTGCCAGCAGTTTAAGTAACAGAGTCACTGAAGCTTTCTTT
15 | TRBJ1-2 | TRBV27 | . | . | CASSLNFGANYGYTF | TGTGCCAGCAGTTTAAACTTTGGAGCTAACTATGGCTACACCTTC